The 18 T cell receptor beta chains in this list originate from one sample, sequenced in a study of T cell clones after liver transplantation. Method: immunoSEQ multiplex PCR; TCRdb's copy keeps in-frame clones and lacks some. This repertoire shows around 110,000 clones, roughly nine tenths found once; its top ten account for around 0.86%. Sequencing used CD4+ T cells from blood, obtained 12 months after liver transplant. The receptors were sampled from a human patient who received a liver transplant. Some T cells may arise from the graft donor.

This sequence joins TRBV9 and TRBJ2-5; D unresolved. Between the trimmed V and J ends, which lost 2 bases and 3 bases, there was a span of 8 bases. The CDR3 totals 13 residues. Germline CDR1 reads SGDLS; CDR2 reads YYNGEE. CDR3 amino acids: CASSVYPKETQYF. The CDR3 bases are TGTGCCAGCAGCGTCTACCCAAAAGAGACCCAGTACTTC.

The chain couples TRBV10-2 to TRBJ1-4; D perhaps matches TRBD1 (6 bases). The CDR3 covers 14 residues. V was pared by 6 bases and J by 8 bases, with 16 bases between. Germline V gives CDR1 WSHSY, CDR2 SAAADI. CDR3 coding DNA: TGCGCCAGCAGACAGGGTTCCCCCATGGAAAAACTGTTTTTT. Its translation: CASRQGSPMEKLFF.

Only a few counts were recorded for this clone. This chain links TRBV7-3 with TRBJ2-3, with 8 bases that match TRBD2. This CDR3 contains 15 residues. The germline gives CDR1 SGHTA, CDR2 FQGTGA. V shed 5 bases and J 4 bases; nucleotides not matched to a gene: 8. The CDR3 sequence is CASSKQSGSADTQYF. As DNA, the CDR3 is TGTGCCAGCAGCAAACAAAGCGGGAGCGCAGATACGCAGTATTTT. The full variable domain, rest sourced from reference TRBV7-3 and TRBJ2-3, is GAGVSQTPSNKVTEKGKYVELRCDPISGHTALYWYRQSLGQGPEFLIYFQGTGAADDSGLPNDRFFAVRPEGSVSTLKIQRTERGDSAVYLCASSKQSGSADTQYFGPGTRLTVL.

The chain joins TRBV9 to TRBJ2-7; 14 bases align to TRBD2. From germline, CDR1 is SGDLS and CDR2 YYNGEE. The CDR3 consists of 16 residues. J gave up 7 bases and V 0 bases, and 6 bases lay outside the gene matches. CDR3 in amino acids: CASSVDGTSGSYEQYF. The CDR3 nucleotides are TGTGCCAGCAGCGTAGACGGGACTAGCGGGAGTTATGAGCAGTACTTC. The whole variable domain, filled in from reference TRBV9 and TRBJ2-7, reads DSGVTQTPKHLITATGQRVTLRCSPRSGDLSVYWYQQSLDQGLQFLIQYYNGEERAKGNILERFSAQQFPDLHSELNLSSLELGDSALYFCASSVDGTSGSYEQYFGPGTRLTVT.

The V call is TRBV28, the J call TRBJ2-3, with 12 positions matching TRBD2. The germline V gene encodes CDR1 MDHEN and CDR2 SYDVKM. The CDR3 has 15 amino acids. V shed 6 bases, J shed 8 bases, and the junction held 9 bases outside the gene matches. Here the CDR3 DNA reads TGTGCCAGCAGCCAGACTAGCGGGAGTGGAGGTACGCAGTATTTT. It translates to CASSQTSGSGGTQYF.

The rearrangement uses TRBV25-1 and TRBJ2-2; TRBD2 matches 7 bases. Per the germline V gene, CDR1 is MGHDK and CDR2 is SYGVNS. V lost 4 bases to trimming and J lost 2 bases; unmatched junction nucleotides: 4. The CDR3 contains 15 residues. CDR3 region: CASSGDYGNTGELFF. The CDR3 DNA is TGTGCCAGCAGTGGGGACTACGGTAACACCGGGGAGCTGTTTTTT. Complete variable domain (other parts from reference TRBV25-1 and TRBJ2-2): EADIYQTPRYLVIGTGKKITLECSQTMGHDKMYWYQQDPGMELHLIHYSYGVNSTEKGDLSSESTVSRIRTEHFPLTLESARPSHTSQYLCASSGDYGNTGELFFGEGSRLTVL.

The rearrangement joins TRBV6-5 to TRBJ2-1; D is unclear. The germline gives CDR1 MNHEY, CDR2 SVGAGI. The CDR3 extends over 13 amino acids. V lost 2 bases, J lost 4 bases, and 6 bases lay in between. The CDR3 coding sequence is TGTGCCAGCAGTTACGACCTATACAATGAGCAGTTCTTC. It specifies CASSYDLYNEQFF.

V gene TRBV10-3 combines with J gene TRBJ1-1, with 9 nucleotides matching TRBD1. This CDR3 is 13 amino acids long. CDR1 is ENHRY and CDR2 is SYGVKD in the germline V gene. Germline trimming cut 11 bases from V and 0 bases from J; bases unmatched to any gene: 4. CDR3 nucleotides: TGTGCCGCCGGACAGGGGATGAACACTGAAGCTTTCTTT. The encoded protein is CAAGQGMNTEAFF.

The chain links TRBV6-5 to TRBJ1-1; 9 bases map to TRBD1. The CDR3 runs 15 residues. The V gene's germline CDR1 is MNHEY and CDR2 SVGAGI. J lost 5 bases, V lost 5 bases, and 9 bases had no gene match. The CDR3 loop is CASSNRQGQGTEAFF. The CDR3 region has the DNA TGTGCCAGCAGTAACCGACAGGGACAGGGTACTGAAGCTTTCTTT.

The chain is built from TRBV4-2 and TRBJ2-3; either TRBD1 or TRBD2 may fit D (5 bases each). The V gene's germline CDR1 is LGHNA and CDR2 YNFKEQ. The CDR3 sequence is 13 residues long. V lost 0 bases and J lost 5, with 6 bases in between. The CDR3 spells CASSQDGGDTQYF. CDR3 in DNA: TGTGCCAGCAGCCAAGATGGGGGAGATACGCAGTATTTT.

This clone showed up just once. The DNA for the CDR3 is TGCGCCAGCAGCCAAGGCCTAGCGGTTTCCTCCACAGATACGCAGTATTTT. Its protein product is CASSQGLAVSSTDTQYF. The chain joins TRBV4-1 to TRBJ2-3; 7 nucleotides line up with TRBD2. CDR1 and CDR2 (germline): MGHRA, YSYEKL. V lost 1 base, J lost 2 bases, and 9 bases stayed unmatched. This CDR3 region has 17 residues.

The chain uses TRBV2 and TRBJ1-5, with D unclear. This CDR3 contains 14 residues. Trimming left V 3 bases short and J 7 bases short, with 13 bases between. The V gene's germline CDR1 is SNHLY and CDR2 FYNNEI. The CDR3 protein is CASSEERDYQPQHF. The CDR3 nucleotides read TGTGCCAGCAGTGAGGAGCGGGATTACCAGCCCCAGCATTTT.

This chain links TRBV21-1 with TRBJ2-7; TRBD2 is taken as the D call from the table, unchecked against the DNA. TRBV21-1 corresponds to a pseudogene. CDR3 length: 11 residues. CDR3 in amino acids: CASSKCAEQYF. CDR3 sequence (DNA): TGTGCCAGCAGCAAATGCGCCGAGCAGTACTTC.

This clone appeared a single time. The chain employs TRBV2 and TRBJ2-7, with 8 positions matching TRBD1. Trimming cost V 7 bases and J 4 bases; bases outside gene matches: 15. The CDR3 is 16 residues long. Germline-derived CDR1 and CDR2 are SNHLY and FYNNEI. CDR3 region: CASTLTGQGASYEQYF. The CDR3 nucleotides are TGTGCCAGCACCCTAACCGGGCAGGGGGCTTCTTACGAGCAGTACTTC.

V usage is TRBV7-8 and J usage is TRBJ2-7; D possibly corresponds to TRBD1 (7 bases). CDR1 is SGHVS, CDR2 FQNEAQ, per germline. The CDR3 consists of 15 residues. Trimming took 1 base from V and 3 from J, leaving 13 bases between them. The CDR3 coding sequence is TGTGCCAGCAGCTTAGGATCAGGGGGGTACTACGAGCAGTACTTC. It is translated as CASSLGSGGYYEQYF.

The chain employs TRBV11-3 and TRBJ2-1, with TRBD2 matching 10 bases. The CDR3 has 19 amino acids. Per the germline V gene, CDR1 is SGHNT and CDR2 is YENEEA. With V trimmed by 3 bases and J by 6 bases, 17 bases remained unmatched. The CDR3 DNA follows: TGTGCCAGCAGCTTCGATCCCCTAGCGGGAGCCCCTCCCCCCAATGAGCAGTTCTTC. Its protein is CASSFDPLAGAPPPNEQFF.

The gene calls are TRBV27 and TRBJ2-4; tentative D call: TRBD2 (7 bases). Germline CDR1 MNHEY, CDR2 SMNVEV (reference sequence). Trimming took 8 bases from V and 3 from J, leaving 14 bases between them. The length of the CDR3 is 14 residues. Written as DNA, the CDR3 is TGTGCCAGCCGGAAGGGGGGGGTCAAAAACATTCAGTACTTC. This codes for CASRKGGVKNIQYF.

This clone was seen only once. The genes are TRBV6-5 and TRBJ1-2; 12 nucleotides align to TRBD1. Trimming took 7 bases from V and 8 from J; bases not matched to a gene: 11. Germline loops: CDR1 MNHEY, CDR2 SVGAGI. This CDR3 spans 15 amino acids. The CDR3: CASTNPGQGAKGYTF. DNA for the CDR3: TGTGCCAGCACGAATCCGGGACAGGGGGCGAAGGGCTACACCTTC.